This T cell receptor (beta chain) was sequenced during a study of T-cell memory formation after mild COVID-19. Regarding the study as a whole: Clones shrinking from day 15 to 85 showed even CD4/CD8 mixes; later expanders tilted CD4+. Among CD4+ contracting clones, most were CM and EM, and CD8+ ones EMRA. Pre-infection memory held some responding clones, suggesting pre-existing cross-reactive T cells responded.

Using constant-segment primers, 5'RACE produced TCR alpha and TCR beta cDNA libraries carrying sample barcodes and UMIs. In TCRdb, the 5' RACE reads were re-called with MiXCR into one record per CDR3 protein. This table holds roughly 480,000 distinct CDR3 sequences, around 27% found once. As regards this clonotype: Antigen: not known.

The sequence was collected from an adult woman who had mild COVID-19 (a few samples of this study predate the infection). Cell type and time point are not known. The sequenced material came from PBMCs or a T cell subset sorted from them (not recorded which).

For the CDR3, the DNA is TGTGCCAGCAGCTTGGCCTTAGTAACAGTGGACAACACTGAAGCTTTCTTT. Translating it yields CASSLALVTVDNTEAFF. The chain carries TRBV5-5 and TRBJ1-1; no reliable D call. The CDR3 is 17 amino acids. V was clipped by 0 bases and J by 2 bases, with 17 bases between them. CDR1 is SGHKS, CDR2 YYEKEE, per germline (reference sequence).